The sequence of this T cell receptor (beta chain) was determined in a study of cytomegalovirus exposure and HLA in healthy donors. In the PCR, 60 Vbeta and 13 Jbeta primers were used. The assay was immunoSEQ multiplex PCR, and TCRdb's table has in-frame clones only and misses some. The sample carries 130,000 or so clones, more than 75% recorded once. CDR1 is SGHTA and CDR2 is FQGNSA in the germline V gene. The CDR3 extends over 12 amino acids. V lost 3 bases to trimming and J lost 12 bases, with 12 bases between them. Whole-study results and caveats: One variant, a missense change in DCLRE1C, was linked in a later analysis to TCR beta V- and J-gene trimming. CMV serostatus was the only immune exposure information that was available. TRBV6-2, TRBV6-3 and some other V segments were excluded as indistinguishable.

About this clone: Its antigen remains unknown.

The source material was PBMCs. This chain uses TRBV7-2 with TRBJ2-1, with D tentatively TRBD2 (6 bases). This TCR was sampled from a female donor in good health and CMV-seronegative. Here the CDR3 reads CASSFREAGQFF. CDR3 DNA sequence: TGTGCCAGCAGCTTCAGGGAGGCAGGGCAGTTCTTC. The full variable domain, completed using reference TRBV7-2 and TRBJ2-1, is GAGVSQSPSNKVTEKGKDVELRCDPISGHTALYWYRQSLGQGLEFLIYFQGNSAPDKSGLPSDRFSAERTGGSVSTLTIQRTQQEDSAVYLCASSFREAGQFFGPGTRLTVL.